These 12 T cell receptor beta chains originate from one sample sequenced in a study of CD8 T cells in ankylosing spondylitis. Study outcomes and limitations: About 8 highly homologous variants made up a TCR beta motif, and this motif appeared characteristic of ankylosing spondylitis blood.

TCRdb reanalysed the 5' RACE reads using MiXCR and keeps one entry per CDR3 protein. The data contain fewer than 750,000 distinct CDR3 sequences, roughly 19% of them seen just once; the ten biggest clones take up under 20%. The antigens of these receptors remain unknown. The sequenced material came from blood, either unsorted or a sorted T cell fraction (not recorded which). These receptors all stem from a male donor with ankylosing spondylitis.

The gene calls are TRBV30 and TRBJ2-7, with a weak D call TRBD2 (6 bases). The germline gives CDR1 GTSNPN, CDR2 SVGIG (reference sequence). The CDR3 extends over 14 amino acids. V was pared by 3 bases and J by 6 bases, with 18 bases between. CDR3 in DNA: TGTGCCTGGAGCCTTGCGGGGAAAACCCTCGAGCAGTACTTC. Its translation: CAWSLAGKTLEQYF.

This chain connects TRBV29-1 to TRBJ1-1; D perhaps matches TRBD1 (5 bases). V gave up 5 bases and J gave up 4 bases, with 11 bases separating them. The CDR3 runs 12 residues. Germline V lookup: CDR1 SQVTM, CDR2 ANQGSEA. This CDR3 is CSVSRALTEAFF. The CDR3 DNA is TGCAGCGTTAGCAGGGCCCTCACTGAAGCTTTCTTT. Using reference TRBV29-1 and TRBJ1-1 for the parts outside the CDR3, the full variable domain is SAVISQKPSRDICQRGTSLTIQCQVDSQVTMMFWYRQQPGQSLTLIATANQGSEATYESGFVIDKFPISRPNLTFSTLTVSNMSPEDSSIYLCSVSRALTEAFFGQGTRLTVV.

This clonotype turned up a few times. V gene TRBV12-3 or TRBV12-4 combines with J gene TRBJ2-1, with 9 bases that match TRBD2. The CDR3 is 15 amino acids. Trimming cost V 6 bases and J 9 bases; bases outside gene matches: 12. Here the CDR3 DNA reads TGTGCCAGCAGGGGAAGCGGGAGGACGGGAACTGAGCAGTTCTTC. As protein: CASRGSGRTGTEQFF.

This clonotype was seen ten or more times. The chain combines TRBV7-2 with TRBJ1-5, with D unclear. This CDR3 region has 16 residues. Trimming shortened V by 2 bases and J by 2 bases, and 13 bases separated the two germline ends. The V gene's germline CDR1 is SGHTA and CDR2 FQGNSA. The CDR3 loop is CASSLWTETGNQPQHF. CDR3 DNA: TGTGCCAGCAGCTTATGGACTGAAACTGGCAATCAGCCCCAGCATTTT.

This sequence joins TRBV7-2 and TRBJ2-5, with D uncertain. CDR3 length equals 14 residues. The germline gives CDR1 SGHTA, CDR2 FQGNSA. V shed 4 bases and J shed 2 bases, with 11 bases lying between them. Written as DNA, the CDR3 is TGTGCCAGCAGCTCTACACGGGCGCAAGAGACCCAGTACTTC. Protein sequence: CASSSTRAQETQYF.

This clonotype was detected a few times. The chain couples TRBV2 to TRBJ2-7; D unclear. Germline V lookup: CDR1 SNHLY, CDR2 FYNNEI. With 2 bases removed from V and 2 bases from J, the gap between germline ends came to 10 bases. The CDR3 length is 14 residues. For the CDR3, the DNA is TGTGCCAGCAGTGAAAGGATCGCGGCCTACGAGCAGTACTTC. Translated, it gives CASSERIAAYEQYF.

The chain uses TRBV20-1 and TRBJ2-1; 7 bases line up with TRBD2. CDR3 length: 16 amino acids. Germline-derived CDR1 and CDR2 are DFQATT and SNEGSKA (reference sequence). The ends lost 0 bases at V and 0 bases at J; junction bases unmatched: 5. In nucleotides, the CDR3 is TGCAGTGCTAGAGACGCGCGGGGGAGCTCCTACAATGAGCAGTTCTTC. The encoded protein is CSARDARGSSYNEQFF.

The table lists this clonotype with a few counts. The chain has TRBV12-3 or TRBV12-4 and TRBJ2-6, with D possibly being TRBD1 (5 bases). This CDR3 spans 15 amino acids. V was shortened by 5 bases and J by 1 base, with 9 bases between the two germline ends. CDR3 DNA sequence: TGTGCCAGCAGTACCCAGGGATCTGGGGCCAACGTCCTGACTTTC. Residues: CASSTQGSGANVLTF.

This clonotype was seen a few times. The chain joins TRBV5-1 to TRBJ1-1; D remains ambiguous. This CDR3 is built from 13 residues. Per germline, CDR1 SGHRS and CDR2 YFSETQ. The V end was cut by 2 bases, the J end by 2 bases, with 7 bases between. The CDR3 sequence is CASSFQDNTEAFF. CDR3 in DNA: TGCGCCAGCAGCTTTCAGGATAACACTGAAGCTTTCTTT. Drawing the rest from reference TRBV5-1 and TRBJ1-1, the complete variable domain is KAGVTQTPRYLIKTRGQQVTLSCSPISGHRSVSWYQQTPGQGLQFLFEYFSETQRNKGNFPGRFSGRQFSNSRSEMNVSTLELGDSALYLCASSFQDNTEAFFGQGTRLTVV.

V and J are TRBV18 and TRBJ1-1; D is perhaps TRBD1 (5 bases). V was clipped by 3 bases and J by 2 bases, with 13 bases between them. In germline, CDR1 is KGHSH, CDR2 LQKENI. CDR3 length: 15 residues. Here the CDR3 reads CASSPQKTGNTEAFF. The CDR3 bases are TGTGCCAGCTCACCCCAAAAAACAGGAAACACTGAAGCTTTCTTT.

J is TRBJ2-2 and V is TRBV5-1; 9 bases are a match to TRBD1. The CDR3 covers 14 residues. Germline V gene lookup returns CDR1 SGHRS and CDR2 YFSETQ. V lost 3 bases and J lost 5; bases outside the gene matches: 2. CDR3 sequence: CASSWTGETGELFF. Written as DNA, the CDR3 is TGCGCCAGCAGCTGGACAGGGGAAACCGGGGAGCTGTTTTTT.

The CDR3 sequence: CASSEPPSPYEQYF. The CDR3 coding sequence is TGTGCCAGCAGTGAACCCCCAAGCCCCTACGAGCAGTACTTC. The chain links TRBV6-1 to TRBJ2-7; no definite D call. The CDR3 runs 14 residues. CDR1 and CDR2 (germline): MNHNS, SASEGT. Trimming removed 2 bases at V and 2 bases at J, with 10 bases between.